The 22 T cell receptor beta chains in this list originate from one sample, sequenced in a study of cytomegalovirus exposure and HLA in healthy donors. The PCR ran on 60 Vbeta and 13 Jbeta primers. TCRdb keeps only in-frame clones here, not all; method: immunoSEQ multiplex PCR. The table lists 74,000 or so clones, roughly 80% of them singletons. Sequenced material: PBMCs. The receptors stem from a middle-aged woman in good health and CMV-seropositive.

The rearrangement links TRBV2 to TRBJ2-1; 11 bases are shared with TRBD2. The germline gives CDR1 SNHLY, CDR2 FYNNEI. V lost 4 bases, J lost 8 bases, and 7 bases stayed unmatched. This CDR3 spans 15 amino acids. The CDR3 reads CASSGLAGGIDEQFF. CDR3 nucleotides: TGTGCCAGCAGTGGCCTAGCGGGGGGAATCGATGAGCAGTTCTTC.

The CDR3 coding sequence is TGTGCCAGCAGCTTGTGGCAGGGTAGAGCTTTCTTT. Translated: CASSLWQGRAFF. This chain joins TRBV5-5 and TRBJ1-1, with D possibly matching TRBD1 (5 bases). Looked up from germline, CDR1 is SGHKS and CDR2 is YYEKEE (reference sequence). V lost 1 base, J lost 10 bases, and 11 bases lay in between. The CDR3 extends over 12 amino acids. Together with reference TRBV5-5 and TRBJ1-1, the CDR3 gives the full variable domain: DAGVTQSPTHLIKTRGQQVTLRCSPISGHKSVSWYQQVLGQGPQFIFQYYEKEERGRGNFPDRFSARQFPNYSSELNVNALLLGDSALYLCASSLWQGRAFFGQGTRLTVV.

The V gene is TRBV5-5, the J gene TRBJ1-3; no reliable D call. Germline CDR1 SGHKS, CDR2 YYEKEE (reference sequence). The CDR3 has 14 amino acids. Trimming stripped 0 bases from V and 0 bases from J, with 4 bases between. The CDR3: CASSLEASGNTIYF. In DNA, the CDR3 is TGTGCCAGCAGCTTGGAAGCCTCTGGAAACACCATATATTTT.

The chain links TRBV18 to TRBJ2-7, with D possibly matching TRBD1 (5 bases). CDR1 is KGHSH and CDR2 is LQKENI in the germline V gene. The CDR3 is 16 amino acids. V lost 4 bases and J lost 2, with 18 bases in between. As DNA, the CDR3 is TGTGCCAGCTCACTCAAGTTTGCTTACAGGACCTACGAGCAGTACTTC. Translating gives CASSLKFAYRTYEQYF.

The rearrangement uses TRBV18 and TRBJ1-2; 7 bases match TRBD1. Per the germline V gene, CDR1 is KGHSH and CDR2 is LQKENI. The CDR3 runs to 16 residues. V shed 0 bases, J shed 7 bases, and the junction held 11 bases outside the gene matches. CDR3 DNA: TGTGCCAGCTCACCACCTCCCCAGGGGGTTAATCGTGGCTACACCTTC. Protein: CASSPPPQGVNRGYTF.

V usage is TRBV11-1 and J usage is TRBJ2-5; TRBD2 aligns across 9 bases. CDR1 is SGHAT, CDR2 FQDESV, per germline (reference sequence). V lost 5 bases and J lost 8; bases outside the gene matches: 15. The CDR3 runs to 16 residues. The CDR3 bases are TGTGCCAGCAGCCCGAATTCGGCGGGAGGGGTCGATACCCAGTACTTC. It yields the protein CASSPNSAGGVDTQYF.

This chain uses TRBV10-3 with TRBJ1-4; D gene ambiguous. The V gene lost 10 bases and the J gene lost 0 bases, with 6 bases spanning the gap. The CDR3 loop spans 12 amino acids. CDR1 and CDR2 from the germline V gene are ENHRY and SYGVKD. The CDR3 sequence is CATAATNEKLFF. The DNA for the CDR3 is TGTGCCACCGCAGCAACTAATGAAAAACTGTTTTTT.

In its sample, this clone was seen once. The genes are TRBV4-1 and TRBJ1-1; no clear D. The CDR3 runs to 15 residues. Per germline, CDR1 MGHRA and CDR2 YSYEKL. The ends were cut back, 0 bases at V and 1 base at J, with 9 bases in the middle. This CDR3 reads CASSQDRHPNTEAFF. Written as DNA, the CDR3 is TGCGCCAGCAGCCAAGATCGACACCCGAACACTGAAGCTTTCTTT.

CDR3 region: CASSPRDSNNEQFF. CDR3 bases: TGCGCCAGCAGCCCCCGGGACAGCAACAATGAGCAGTTCTTC. The V call is TRBV5-1, the J call TRBJ2-1; TRBD1 matches 7 bases. Trimming cost V 4 bases and J 5 bases; bases outside gene matches: 6. Looked up from germline, CDR1 is SGHRS and CDR2 is YFSETQ. The CDR3 totals 14 residues.

The genes are TRBV5-4 and TRBJ1-6, with 7 bases identical to TRBD1. The trim removed 6 bases at V and 5 bases at J, leaving 8 bases unmatched. The CDR3 sequence is 15 residues long. Per the germline V gene, CDR1 is SGHNT and CDR2 is YYREEE (reference sequence). The CDR3 DNA is TGTGCCAGCACCCGACAGGGCTTAGATAATTCACCCCTCCACTTT. Amino acids: CASTRQGLDNSPLHF.

This rearrangement joins TRBV28 to TRBJ1-5; 8 bases line up with TRBD1. Germline V CDR1 and CDR2: MDHEN, SYDVKM. The V gene end was trimmed by 5 bases and the J gene end by 0 bases; junction bases not matched to a gene: 6. There are 16 residues in the CDR3. DNA for the CDR3: TGTGCCAGCAGTCCTGCGGGACAGGCTAGCAATCAGCCCCAGCATTTT. This gives the protein CASSPAGQASNQPQHF.

The chain uses TRBV28 and TRBJ2-7; perhaps TRBD1 as D (5 bases). Germline V gives CDR1 MDHEN, CDR2 SYDVKM. This CDR3 is built from 13 residues. The V gene lost 7 bases and the J gene lost 5 bases, with 15 bases spanning the gap. This CDR3 is CASTLDAGNEQYF. The CDR3 coding sequence is TGTGCCAGCACTCTAGACGCAGGGAACGAGCAGTACTTC.

This chain links TRBV4-2 with TRBJ1-5; D gene unclear. V shed 0 bases and J shed 6 bases, with 9 bases lying between them. The germline V gene has CDR1 LGHNA and CDR2 YNFKEQ. This CDR3 is 14 amino acids long. CDR3 sequence reads: CASSQDARGQPQHF. The CDR3 DNA reads TGTGCCAGCAGCCAAGATGCCCGGGGTCAGCCCCAGCATTTT.

The chain combines TRBV28 with TRBJ2-7; 9 positions match TRBD1. The V and J ends lost 7 bases and 3 bases, in that order; junction bases with no gene match: 10. This CDR3 contains 15 residues. CDR1 is MDHEN, CDR2 SYDVKM, per germline. CDR3: CASKSAGTGSYEQYF. As DNA, the CDR3 is TGTGCCAGCAAATCAGCCGGGACAGGGAGCTACGAGCAGTACTTC. The whole variable domain, remainder taken from reference TRBV28 and TRBJ2-7, is DVKVTQSSRYLVKRTGEKVFLECVQDMDHENMFWYRQDPGLGLRLIYFSYDVKMKEKGDIPEGYSVSREKKERFSLILESASTNQTSMYLCASKSAGTGSYEQYFGPGTRLTVT.

The rearrangement links TRBV5-1 to TRBJ2-2; D is possibly TRBD2 (5 bases). V shed 1 base and J shed 1 base, with 11 bases lying between them. Germline V CDR1 and CDR2: SGHRS, YFSETQ. The CDR3 has 16 amino acids. CDR3 sequence reads: CASSLSLAKNTGELFF. In nucleotides, the CDR3 is TGCGCCAGCAGCTTGAGTCTAGCAAAGAACACCGGGGAGCTGTTTTTT.

V and J are TRBV30 and TRBJ1-2; D is undetermined. The CDR3 sequence is 13 residues long. Germline CDR1 is GTSNPN and CDR2 is SVGIG (reference sequence). Trimming shortened V by 2 bases and J by 2 bases, and 9 bases separated the two germline ends. CDR3 region: CAWSIERNYGYTF. CDR3 nucleotide sequence: TGTGCCTGGAGTATCGAGAGGAACTATGGCTACACCTTC.

The V and J genes are TRBV6-5 and TRBJ2-7, with 8 bases that match TRBD2. The germline V gene has CDR1 MNHEY and CDR2 SVGAGI. CDR3 length: 13 residues. With V trimmed by 4 bases and J by 2 bases, 1 base remained unmatched. CDR3 nucleotides: TGTGCCAGCAGTTTGGGACTAGCCTACGAGCAGTACTTC. It codes for CASSLGLAYEQYF.

The rearrangement joins TRBV4-1 to TRBJ2-1; 9 bases map to TRBD2. With V trimmed by 4 bases and J by 7 bases, 8 bases remained unmatched. Per germline, CDR1 MGHRA and CDR2 YSYEKL. The CDR3 has 15 residues. The CDR3 spells CASSLRAGGMNEQFF. DNA of the CDR3: TGCGCCAGCAGCCTCAGAGCGGGAGGTATGAATGAGCAGTTCTTC.

The chain has TRBV4-1 and TRBJ2-4, with D maybe TRBD2 (6 bases). V gave up 1 base and J gave up 1 base, with 20 bases separating them. Germline-derived CDR1 and CDR2 are MGHRA and YSYEKL. The CDR3 is 19 residues long. The CDR3: CASSQVWWGLAGAKNIQYF. In nucleotides, the CDR3 is TGCGCCAGCAGCCAAGTATGGTGGGGACTGGCGGGGGCCAAAAACATTCAGTACTTC.

The V and J genes are TRBV5-6 and TRBJ2-1, with 8 bases identical to TRBD1. With V trimmed by 4 bases and J by 5 bases, 2 bases remained unmatched. The CDR3 loop spans 13 amino acids. The V gene's germline CDR1 is SGHDT and CDR2 YYEEEE. In DNA form, the CDR3 reads TGTGCCAGCAGCCCGGACAGGGACAATGAGCAGTTCTTC. It specifies CASSPDRDNEQFF.

This chain connects TRBV7-9 to TRBJ2-7; a possible D gene is TRBD1 (5 bases). The CDR3 has 17 residues. V dropped 5 bases and J dropped 2 bases, with 22 bases sitting between them. CDR1 is SEHNR and CDR2 is FQNEAQ in the germline V gene (reference sequence). The CDR3 region has the DNA TGTGCCAGCAGCACCCCCGCAGGGCACACGCAAACCTACGAGCAGTACTTC. Translating gives CASSTPAGHTQTYEQYF.

The chain carries TRBV11-3 and TRBJ2-7, with D maybe TRBD2 (6 bases). Trimming removed 5 bases from V and 3 bases from J, with 11 bases in between. Germline loops: CDR1 SGHNT, CDR2 YENEEA. The CDR3 extends over 13 amino acids. CDR3 in DNA: TGTGCCAGCAGCCAGGTCGGGGGCTACGAGCAGTACTTC. This encodes CASSQVGGYEQYF.